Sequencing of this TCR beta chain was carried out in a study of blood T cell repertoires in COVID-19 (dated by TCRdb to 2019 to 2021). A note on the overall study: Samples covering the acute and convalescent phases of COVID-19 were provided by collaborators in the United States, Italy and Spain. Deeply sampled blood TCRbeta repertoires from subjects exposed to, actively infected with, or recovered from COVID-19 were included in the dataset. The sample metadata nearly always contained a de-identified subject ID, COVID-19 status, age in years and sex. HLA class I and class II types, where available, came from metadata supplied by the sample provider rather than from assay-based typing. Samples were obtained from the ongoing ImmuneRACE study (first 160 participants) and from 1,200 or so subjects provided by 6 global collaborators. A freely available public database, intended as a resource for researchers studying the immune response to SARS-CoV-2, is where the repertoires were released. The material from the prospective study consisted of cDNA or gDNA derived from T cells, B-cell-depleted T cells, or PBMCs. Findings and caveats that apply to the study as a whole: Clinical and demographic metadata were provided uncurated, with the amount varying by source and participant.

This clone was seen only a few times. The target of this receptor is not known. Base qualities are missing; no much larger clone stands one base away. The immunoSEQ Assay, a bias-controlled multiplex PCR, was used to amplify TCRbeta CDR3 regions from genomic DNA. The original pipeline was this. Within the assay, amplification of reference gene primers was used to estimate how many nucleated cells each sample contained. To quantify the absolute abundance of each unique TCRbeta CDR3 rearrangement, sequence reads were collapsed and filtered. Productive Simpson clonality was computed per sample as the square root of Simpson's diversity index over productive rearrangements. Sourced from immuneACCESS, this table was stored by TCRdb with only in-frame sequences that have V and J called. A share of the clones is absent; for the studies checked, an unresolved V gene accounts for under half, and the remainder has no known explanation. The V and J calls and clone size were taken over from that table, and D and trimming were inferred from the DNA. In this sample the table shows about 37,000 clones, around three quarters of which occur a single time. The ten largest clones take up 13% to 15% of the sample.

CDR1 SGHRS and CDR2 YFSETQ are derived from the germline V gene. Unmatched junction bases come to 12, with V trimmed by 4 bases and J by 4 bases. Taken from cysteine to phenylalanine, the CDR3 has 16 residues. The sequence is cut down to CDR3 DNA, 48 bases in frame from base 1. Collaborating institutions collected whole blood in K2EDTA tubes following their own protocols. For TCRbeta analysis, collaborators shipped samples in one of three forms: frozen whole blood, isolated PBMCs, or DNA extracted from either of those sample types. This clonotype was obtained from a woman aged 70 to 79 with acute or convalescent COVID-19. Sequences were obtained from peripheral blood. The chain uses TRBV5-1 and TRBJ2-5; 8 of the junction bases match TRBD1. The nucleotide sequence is TGCGCCAGCAGCACCCGGATGACAGGGGCCGGAGAGACCCAGTACTTC. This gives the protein CASSTRMTGAGETQYF.